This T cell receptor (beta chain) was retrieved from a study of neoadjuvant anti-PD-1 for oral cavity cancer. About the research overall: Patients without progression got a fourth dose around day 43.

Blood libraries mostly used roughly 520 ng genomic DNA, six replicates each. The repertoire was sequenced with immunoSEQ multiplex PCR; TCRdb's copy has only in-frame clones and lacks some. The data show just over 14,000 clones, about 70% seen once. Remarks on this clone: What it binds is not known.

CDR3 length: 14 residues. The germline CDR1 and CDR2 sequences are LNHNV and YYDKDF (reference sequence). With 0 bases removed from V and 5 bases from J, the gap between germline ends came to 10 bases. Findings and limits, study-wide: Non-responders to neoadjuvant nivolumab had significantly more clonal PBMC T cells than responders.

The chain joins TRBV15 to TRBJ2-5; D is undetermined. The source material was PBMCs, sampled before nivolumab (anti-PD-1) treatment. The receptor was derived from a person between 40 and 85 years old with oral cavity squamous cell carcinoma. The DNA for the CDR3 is TGTGCCACCAGCAGAGACCGATTTTTGGAGACCCAGTACTTC. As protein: CATSRDRFLETQYF.